This T cell receptor (beta chain) was profiled in a study of CXCR3-negative and CXCR3-positive naive CD8 T cells. Overall study: The study obtained approximately 130 million TRB reads, about 1.5 +/- 0.3 million per library. Notes on the study in general: For memory CD8+ cells diversity was much lower, but both naive subsets had comparably high diversity. Memory cells differed in TRBV-TRBJ usage, but naive CXCR3-negative and CXCR3-positive cells had similar usage. Hydrophobicity was higher for TRB CDR3s found in CXCR3-positive naive cells than in CXCR3-negative naive cells.

CDR3 length equals 14 residues. Germline CDR1 reads DFQATT; CDR2 reads SNEGSKA (reference sequence). For this clonotype: Antigen specificity is unknown.

Sorts performed in triplicate captured 300,000 cells each from every CD8+ T cell subset. UMI labels and 5' RACE were used to prepare the TRB cDNA libraries. Each CDR3 protein gets one entry in TCRdb, which reprocessed the 5' RACE reads and gives no DNA. This sample's clone table lists some 140,000 distinct CDR3 sequences. This receptor was identified in a human donor in good health. Some clones in this sample may be carry-over from other donors' samples. What was sequenced was naive CXCR3+ CD8+ T cells from blood. Subset in this sample: CD45RO-CCR7+CD27+CD95- naive CD8+ T cells expressing CXCR3 (TNR3+). V gene TRBV20-1 combines with J gene TRBJ2-1; TCRdb's D gene call, TRBD2, goes unchecked for lack of DNA. This chain's CDR3 is CSARVQREPNEQFF.